The 15 T cell receptor beta chains given below trace back to one sample, sequenced in a study of blood T cell repertoires in COVID-19 (dated by TCRdb to 2020 to 2022). Library method: the immunoSEQ multiplex PCR assay. TCRdb took over this immuneACCESS table, retaining in-frame rearrangements with V and J assigned. Such tables are incomplete; in checked studies, under half of the missing clones stem from an unresolved V gene, and the remainder is unexplained. This sample holds hundreds of thousands of clones; around 81% were observed only once. Of the sample, 4.1% falls within the top ten clones. Sequences were obtained from peripheral blood. These receptors were obtained from a woman between 50 and 59 years old with active or convalescent COVID-19.

The J gene is TRBJ2-1, the V gene TRBV24-1; 8 nucleotides agree with TRBD1. CDR1 is KGHDR, CDR2 SFDVKD, per germline. Trimming took 8 bases from V and 1 from J; bases not matched to a gene: 3. The CDR3 length is 14 residues. The CDR3: CATITGGSYNEQFF. CDR3 nucleotides: TGTGCCACCATCACAGGGGGGTCCTACAATGAGCAGTTCTTC.

This sequence joins TRBV6-2 or TRBV6-3 and TRBJ1-1, with D unclear. The germline CDR1 and CDR2 sequences are MNHEY and SVGEGT. V was trimmed by 0 bases and J by 1 base, leaving 9 bases between them. The CDR3 covers 15 residues. The CDR3 DNA reads TGTGCCAGCAGTTACTCCTCCCCAGGGAACACTGAAGCTTTCTTT. Translation gives CASSYSSPGNTEAFF.

This clone showed up just once. This chain joins TRBV19 and TRBJ1-1, with a weak D call TRBD1 (5 bases). The CDR3 is made up of 14 amino acids. The V end was cut by 1 base, the J end by 6 bases, with 12 bases between. In germline, CDR1 is LNHDA, CDR2 SQIVND (reference sequence). Here the CDR3 DNA reads TGTGCCAGTAGTATAGGGGGGGTAGACTCTGAAGCTTTCTTT. Encoded protein: CASSIGGVDSEAFF.

The chain couples TRBV15 to TRBJ2-1; possibly TRBD1 for D (6 bases). Trimming shortened V by 8 bases and J by 8 bases, and 19 bases separated the two germline ends. The length of the CDR3 is 14 residues. Germline loops: CDR1 LNHNV, CDR2 YYDKDF (reference sequence). CDR3 DNA: TGTGCCACCGACAAGGGGGAGTTGGATGATGAGCAGTTCTTC. Its translation is CATDKGELDDEQFF. Combining the CDR3 with reference TRBV15 and TRBJ2-1 gives the whole variable domain DAMVIQNPRYQVTQFGKPVTLSCSQTLNHNVMYWYQQKSSQAPKLLFHYYDKDFNNEADTPDNFQSRRPNTSFCFLDIRSPGLGDTAMYLCATDKGELDDEQFFGPGTRLTVL.

This chain links TRBV7-9 with TRBJ2-1, with 7 bases identical to TRBD2. Germline trimming cut 4 bases from V and 4 bases from J; bases unmatched to any gene: 7. Germline assignment: CDR1 SEHNR and CDR2 FQNEAQ (reference sequence). CDR3 length: 15 residues. The CDR3 protein is CASSSPSGRYNEQFF. The DNA for the CDR3 is TGTGCCAGCAGCTCCCCTAGCGGCCGGTACAATGAGCAGTTCTTC.

This chain links TRBV12-5 with TRBJ1-5; tentatively, D is TRBD1 (6 bases). Trimming cost V 1 base and J 6 bases, with 22 bases left between them. The V gene's germline CDR1 is LGHNT and CDR2 FRNRAP. This CDR3 has 18 amino acids. CDR3 nucleotide sequence: TGTGCTAGTGGTTTGGGACCGTCGGTAGGGGGTATCGGTCAGCCCCAGCATTTT. Translated, it gives CASGLGPSVGGIGQPQHF. The variable domain in full, with the rest retrieved from reference TRBV12-5 and TRBJ1-5, is DARVTQTPRHKVTEMGQEVTMRCQPILGHNTVFWYRQTMMQGLELLAYFRNRAPLDDSGMPKDRFSAEMPDATLATLKIQPSEPRDSAVYFCASGLGPSVGGIGQPQHFGDGTRLSIL.

For the CDR3, the DNA is TGTGCCAGCCCCGGCCAGGGTGGGAACACTGAAGCTTTCTTT. Residues: CASPGQGGNTEAFF. The gene calls are TRBV18 and TRBJ1-1, with D possibly being TRBD1 (5 bases). Germline V gene data show CDR1 as KGHSH and CDR2 as LQKENI. V was clipped by 8 bases and J by 1 base, with 14 bases between them. The CDR3 has 14 amino acids. Together with reference TRBV18 and TRBJ1-1, the CDR3 gives the full variable domain: NAGVMQNPRHLVRRRGQEARLRCSPMKGHSHVYWYRQLPEEGLKFMVYLQKENIIDESGMPKERFSAEFPKEGPSILRIQQVVRGDSAAYFCASPGQGGNTEAFFGQGTRLTVV.

The chain combines TRBV19 with TRBJ2-1, with D unresolved. The CDR3 length is 13 residues. Germline CDR1 LNHDA, CDR2 SQIVND (reference sequence). The ends were cut back, 1 base at V and 4 bases at J, with 5 bases in the middle. CDR3 loop: CASSIVRYNEQFF. Here the CDR3 DNA reads TGTGCCAGTAGTATAGTGCGGTACAATGAGCAGTTCTTC.

This clone appeared once. The V gene is TRBV5-1, the J gene TRBJ2-7; TRBD1 is a possible D gene (6 bases). The length of the CDR3 is 14 residues. Germline V gene data show CDR1 as SGHRS and CDR2 as YFSETQ. Trimming took off 4 bases at V and 1 base at J, with 12 bases between the two ends. CDR3: CASSGQGLSYEQYF. The CDR3 DNA follows: TGCGCCAGCAGCGGCCAGGGGCTTTCCTACGAGCAGTACTTC.

This sequence joins TRBV5-1 and TRBJ2-3; 13 bases are a match to TRBD2. V lost 2 bases, J lost 6 bases, and 9 bases stayed unmatched. Germline V gene data show CDR1 as SGHRS and CDR2 as YFSETQ. This CDR3 contains 17 residues. This CDR3 reads CASSLLTSGRYPDTQYF. In nucleotides, the CDR3 is TGCGCCAGCAGCTTATTGACTAGCGGGAGGTATCCGGATACGCAGTATTTT.

The chain uses TRBV21-1 and TRBJ1-1; TRBD1 was called by the table and not checked on the DNA. TRBV21-1 corresponds to a pseudogene. The CDR3 has 18 residues. The CDR3 nucleotides read TGTGCCAGCAGCGATTTGGGGCTGGGGCCGCGAATGAACACTGAAGCTTTCTTT. The encoded protein is CASSDLGLGPRMNTEAFF.

The chain couples TRBV6-5 to TRBJ2-5, with D possibly being TRBD2 (6 bases). The CDR3 spans 14 residues. Trimming removed 6 bases at V and 7 bases at J, with 18 bases between. Germline CDR1 MNHEY, CDR2 SVGAGI. Written as DNA, the CDR3 is TGTGCCAGCAGGAGTCGGCGGGGACGGGGGACCCAGTACTTC. Its protein product is CASRSRRGRGTQYF.

This chain connects TRBV6-2 or TRBV6-3 to TRBJ2-7; 8 positions match TRBD2. Trimming removed 0 bases from V and 3 bases from J; junction bases left unmatched: 19. This CDR3 has 20 residues. Germline CDR1 is MNHEY and CDR2 is SVGEGT. The CDR3 bases are TGTGCCAGCAGTTACTCGATAAATATGACGAGGGGACTAGTTCGCTACGAGCAGTACTTC. Its translation is CASSYSINMTRGLVRYEQYF.

The chain has TRBV6-5 and TRBJ1-2; 7 nucleotides match TRBD1. The CDR3 is 15 amino acids. Germline-derived CDR1 and CDR2 are MNHEY and SVGAGI. After removal of 9 bases from V and 2 bases from J, the junction contained 12 bases not matched to a gene. CDR3 bases: TGTGCCAGTACGGGACAGCCGCTGGGGAACTATGGCTACACCTTC. As protein: CASTGQPLGNYGYTF.

The gene calls are TRBV10-3 and TRBJ1-5; 7 bases fit TRBD1. This CDR3 is built from 14 residues. Germline CDR1 reads ENHRY; CDR2 reads SYGVKD. Trimming at V came to 2 bases and at J to 2 bases, leaving 0 bases not matched to a gene. This CDR3 is CAISETGGNQPQHF. CDR3 in DNA: TGTGCCATCAGTGAGACAGGGGGCAATCAGCCCCAGCATTTT.